A single sample gave rise to the 20 T cell receptor beta chains below, sequenced in a study of regulatory T cells in long-lasting Graves disease. The sample's time point: newly diagnosed GD, antithyroid drugs for less than 3 months. PBMC RNA served as the TCR library source. Arm-PCR with iRepertoire HTBI primers amplified the CDR3 regions for these TCR beta libraries. TCRdb reanalysed the multiplex PCR reads using MiXCR and keeps one entry per CDR3 protein. The table has about 430,000 distinct CDR3 sequences, roughly 15% seen once; the top ten hold 7.8%. These data were also filed under a second study, of T cells in Graves' hyperthyroidism and ophthalmopathy.

Sample: peripheral blood mononuclear cells (PBMCs), taken at new diagnosis, from a patient treated with antithyroid drugs. The receptors were gathered from a woman aged 40 to 50 with Graves disease.

This clonotype was observed a few times. A much larger clonotype is one base distant, so this may be a read error. The rearrangement uses TRBV20-1 and TRBJ2-3; 7 bases map to TRBD2. The end of the DNA is better explained by TRBJ2-5, so the J call may be wrong. This CDR3 region has 16 residues. Germline V lookup: CDR1 DFQATT, CDR2 SNEGSKA (reference sequence). The chain's CDR3 is CSAGIPGIAGEGTQYF. The CDR3 coding sequence is TGCAGTGCTGGAATCCCCGGGATTGCGGGAGAGGGGACCCAGTACTTC.

There are many counts of this clonotype. The chain has TRBV11-2 and TRBJ2-1; D is possibly TRBD2 (5 bases). The CDR3 runs to 15 residues. The V gene lost 1 base and the J gene lost 4 bases, with 11 bases spanning the gap. Germline CDR1 SGHAT, CDR2 FQNNGV. The CDR3 loop is CASSLGAGQYNEQFF. CDR3 nucleotide sequence: TGTGCCAGCAGCTTAGGGGCGGGCCAATACAATGAGCAGTTCTTC.

This clonotype was detected many times. This CDR3 is CASSLMDRAEKLFF. The CDR3 region has the DNA TGTGCCAGCAGCTTAATGGACAGGGCTGAAAAACTGTTTTTT. J is TRBJ1-4 and V is TRBV7-2; 8 bases fit TRBD1. In germline, CDR1 is SGHTA, CDR2 FQGNSA. The CDR3 contains 14 residues. Unmatched junction bases numbered 3, after V lost 2 bases and J lost 7 bases.

This clonotype has a handful of counts. The chain recombines TRBV6-2 or TRBV6-3 with TRBJ1-5; the D gene is possibly TRBD1 (6 bases). Per the germline V gene, CDR1 is MNHEY and CDR2 is SVGEGT. V was cut by 5 bases and J by 2 bases, with 13 bases left in between. The CDR3 loop spans 15 amino acids. DNA for the CDR3: TGTGCCAGCAGTCTTGACAGGTGGGGCAATCAGCCCCAGCATTTT. This codes for CASSLDRWGNQPQHF.

In its sample, this clonotype was seen a few times. V and J are TRBV20-1 and TRBJ2-1; D is tentatively TRBD1 or TRBD2 (6 bases each). This CDR3 contains 16 residues. Germline assignment: CDR1 DFQATT and CDR2 SNEGSKA (reference sequence). The V end was cut by 2 bases, the J end by 3 bases, with 17 bases between. The DNA of the CDR3 is TGCAGTGCTAGACCGGGGGCAGGGGTGGGCTACAATGAGCAGTTCTTC. The encoded protein is CSARPGAGVGYNEQFF.

At least ten counts were recorded for this clonotype. This chain joins TRBV7-2 and TRBJ2-2; a weak D match, TRBD2 (6 bases). Germline CDR1 and CDR2: SGHTA and FQGNSA. V dropped 0 bases and J dropped 6 bases, with 14 bases sitting between them. There are 16 residues in the CDR3. Here the CDR3 reads CASSLALGLRSGELFF. DNA for the CDR3: TGTGCCAGCAGCTTAGCGCTGGGACTGAGGTCCGGGGAGCTGTTTTTT.

This clonotype was detected only a few times. The V gene is TRBV20-1, the J gene TRBJ1-5; D might be TRBD1 (5 bases). Trimming pared 0 bases from V and 7 bases from J, leaving 10 bases between. This CDR3 region has 13 residues. Per germline, CDR1 DFQATT and CDR2 SNEGSKA (reference sequence). The CDR3 protein is CSARDFRDQPQHF. DNA for the CDR3: TGCAGTGCTAGAGATTTTCGGGACCAGCCCCAGCATTTT.

This clonotype was recorded at least ten times. V gene TRBV13 combines with J gene TRBJ2-1; D might be TRBD2 (6 bases). Germline CDR1 is PRHDT and CDR2 is FYEKMQ (reference sequence). V lost 4 bases, J lost 7 bases, and 20 bases lay in between. The CDR3 spans 16 residues. CDR3 in amino acids: CASSYDGVVAVNEQFF. CDR3 bases: TGTGCCAGCAGCTACGACGGGGTGGTAGCGGTTAATGAGCAGTTCTTC.

This clonotype was recorded a few times. This rearrangement joins TRBV3-1 to TRBJ2-5; the D gene is possibly TRBD2 (5 bases). Trimming took off 7 bases at V and 5 bases at J, with 20 bases between the two ends. Germline loops: CDR1 LGHDT, CDR2 YNNKEL (reference sequence). This CDR3 comprises 15 residues. CDR3 nucleotide sequence: TGTGCCAGCACAATCCTACAGCGGAGTGGGGAGACCCAGTACTTC. This gives the protein CASTILQRSGETQYF.

This clonotype was observed many times. J is TRBJ2-2 and V is TRBV6-2 or TRBV6-3; TRBD2 aligns across 8 bases. Germline-derived CDR1 and CDR2 are MNHEY and SVGEGT. V trimming: 8 bases; J trimming: 1 base; junction bases outside the gene matches: 3. The CDR3 is 14 amino acids. CDR3: CASRAGGNTGELFF. The CDR3 DNA follows: TGTGCCAGCCGGGCGGGAGGGAACACCGGGGAGCTGTTTTTT.

This clonotype showed up just once. A much larger clone is a single base away; this may be a read error. In this CDR3 the conserved last residue, phenylalanine or tryptophan, is missing, so a read error is likely. This chain connects TRBV18 to TRBJ2-7, with D uncertain. Germline CDR1 KGHSH, CDR2 LQKENI. Deletions cut 5 bases from V and 5 bases from J, with 10 bases between. This CDR3 is 12 amino acids long. DNA for the CDR3: TGTGCCAGCTCATCCACAAGCGACGAGCAGTACCTC. As protein: CASSSTSDEQYL.

This clonotype was detected only a few times. The chain links TRBV7-9 to TRBJ2-3; D possibly matches TRBD1 or TRBD2 (6 bases each). The germline V gene has CDR1 SEHNR and CDR2 FQNEAQ (reference sequence). V dropped 3 bases and J dropped 6 bases, with 10 bases sitting between them. There are 13 residues in the CDR3. The CDR3 region is CASSLQGRDTQYF. In DNA form, the CDR3 reads TGTGCCAGCAGCTTGCAGGGGAGGGATACGCAGTATTTT.

At least ten counts were recorded for this clonotype. The rearrangement uses TRBV12-3 or TRBV12-4 and TRBJ1-1; unclear D gene. The V and J ends lost 3 bases and 3 bases respectively, with 11 bases between them. CDR3 length: 14 residues. The CDR3 DNA sequence: TGTGCCAGCAGTTTTTTGGGCTTTGACACTGAAGCTTTCTTT. The encoded protein is CASSFLGFDTEAFF.

The chain couples TRBV11-3 to TRBJ2-1, with 13 bases that match TRBD2. CDR3 size: 16 residues. Per germline, CDR1 SGHNT and CDR2 YENEEA. V lost 6 bases, J lost 7 bases, and 9 bases stayed unmatched. CDR3 sequence (DNA): TGTGCCAGCAGTGGGCGGACTAGCGGGAGTCGGAATGAGCAGTTCTTC. Translated: CASSGRTSGSRNEQFF.

In its sample, this clonotype was seen many times. V gene TRBV2 combines with J gene TRBJ2-3, with no clear D. The CDR3 extends over 13 amino acids. The germline V gene has CDR1 SNHLY and CDR2 FYNNEI. V lost 4 bases and J lost 1, with 6 bases in between. For the CDR3, the DNA is TGTGCCAGCAGTGGGCGTGGCACAGATACGCAGTATTTT. Translated, it gives CASSGRGTDTQYF.

This clonotype was detected only a few times. The chain combines TRBV7-9 with TRBJ2-3, with D possibly TRBD1 on 6 matching bases. Germline V gene data show CDR1 as SEHNR and CDR2 as FQNEAQ (reference sequence). CDR3 length equals 16 residues. V was trimmed by 3 bases and J by 4 bases, leaving 17 bases between them. The CDR3 nucleotides are TGTGCCAGCAGCTTTACTACAGGGAGAGGATCAGATACGCAGTATTTT. As protein: CASSFTTGRGSDTQYF.

This clonotype occurred a few times. The chain couples TRBV10-2 to TRBJ2-1, with unresolved D. Trimming removed 2 bases from V and 4 bases from J, with 15 bases in between. Germline V CDR1 and CDR2: WSHSY, SAAADI. This CDR3 contains 16 residues. CDR3 DNA: TGCGCCAGCAGTGAGGACGGTGTGACGACGTACAATGAGCAGTTCTTC. This encodes CASSEDGVTTYNEQFF.

The table lists this clonotype with many counts. The genes are TRBV20-1 and TRBJ1-1, with unresolved D. The CDR3 runs 11 residues. Germline CDR1 and CDR2: DFQATT and SNEGSKA (reference sequence). Trimming left V 5 bases short and J 8 bases short, with 12 bases between. The CDR3 DNA follows: TGCAGTGCTGAAGGAGGAACAGAAGCTTTCTTT. It is translated as CSAEGGTEAFF.

This sequence joins TRBV12-3 or TRBV12-4 and TRBJ1-6, with 7 bases aligning to TRBD1. The CDR3 sequence is 14 residues long. V lost 5 bases, J lost 7 bases, and 5 bases stayed unmatched. In DNA form, the CDR3 reads TGTGCCAGCAGTGCGACAGGGATGAATTCACCCCTCCACTTT. Translated, it gives CASSATGMNSPLHF.

As to this clonotype: A much larger clone differs from this one at a single base, so this may be a read error. The J gene is TRBJ1-1, the V gene TRBV7-9; D is undetermined. The length of the CDR3 is 16 residues. Germline V gene lookup returns CDR1 SEHNR and CDR2 FQNEAQ (reference sequence). Trimming cost V 1 base and J 2 bases, with 14 bases left between them. The CDR3 is CASSLGPLGSNTEAFF. CDR3 sequence (DNA): TGTGCCAGCAGCTTAGGGCCACTGGGCAGCAACACTGAAGCTTTCTTT. Filled out from reference TRBV7-9 and TRBJ1-1, the complete variable domain reads DTGVSQNPRHKITKRGQNVTFRCDPISEHNRLYWYRQTLGQGPEFLTYFQNEAQLEKSRLLSDRFSAERPKGSFSTLEIQRTEQGDSAMYLCASSLGPLGSNTEAFFGQGTRLTVV.